Below, one T cell receptor beta chain is given with its context. Antigen specificity is unknown. The PCR made use of 60 Vbeta and 13 Jbeta primers. Generated by immunoSEQ multiplex PCR, the TCRdb table keeps only in-frame clones and is missing some. The sample table sets out around 210,000 clones. The sample originates from a study of cytomegalovirus exposure and HLA in healthy donors. Across the whole study: Assignment to the Caucasian-associated ancestry cluster applied to around 82% of the approximately 400 genotyped donors.

Study-wide points: Serostatus for CMV was the only available immune exposure information. In a later analysis, donors in an Asian-associated ancestry cluster reportedly had fewer N-insertions in productive TCRs than the cohort mean. Across HLA loci, a later analysis found differing TCR association rates, with DRB1 most and HLA-C fewest.

The clonotype comes from a girl aged 2 to 9 in good health and CMV-seropositive. The sequencing sample was made of PBMCs.

CDR3 DNA: TGTGCCTGGGATGGACAGATGAACACCGGGGAGCTGTTTTTT. This codes for CAWDGQMNTGELFF. This sequence joins TRBV30 and TRBJ2-2; D possibly corresponds to TRBD1 (6 bases). The CDR3 contains 14 residues. With 5 bases removed from V and 1 base from J, the gap between germline ends came to 11 bases. CDR1 and CDR2 from the germline V gene are GTSNPN and SVGIG (reference sequence).